Detailed here is one T cell receptor (beta chain). The CDR3 totals 13 residues. V was clipped by 0 bases and J by 7 bases, with 7 bases between them. The germline V gene encodes CDR1 LNHDA and CDR2 SQIVND (reference sequence). The sample belongs to a study of Ad26.COV2.S vaccination and SARS-CoV-2 variants. Sequencing was performed with immunoSEQ multiplex PCR; in TCRdb, only in-frame clones are kept and a portion is missing. This repertoire shows about 350,000 clones, around 84% found once; its top ten account for about 3.3%. Treatment specified: over 15 received Ad26.COV2.S at low or high dose, single or two shots; about five received placebo; per-sample allocation not given. All samples were drawn on day 63, counting from the first vaccine or placebo injection. In Boston, an adult donor aged 18-55 years took part. The vaccine antigen was prefusion-stabilized Wuhan SARS-CoV-2 spike.

The source is a person between 18 and 59 years old who received the Ad26.COV2.S COVID-19 vaccine or a placebo. This sample comprised peripheral blood, obtained in a trial of Ad26.COV2.S vaccine versus placebo. The rearrangement uses TRBV19 and TRBJ1-5; unclear D gene. The CDR3, as DNA: TGTGCCAGTAGTATAGATGGGCAGCAGCCCCAGCATTTT. Translated, it gives CASSIDGQQPQHF. Based on the CDR3 plus reference TRBV19 and TRBJ1-5, the full variable domain is DGGITQSPKYLFRKEGQNVTLSCEQNLNHDAMYWYRQDPGQGLRLIYYSQIVNDFQKGDIAEGYSVSREKKESFPLTVTSAQKNPTAFYLCASSIDGQQPQHFGDGTRLSIL.